This entry lists 14 T cell receptor beta chains sequenced from one sample in a study of control samples from healthy donors and cancer patients. The repertoire was sequenced with immunoSEQ multiplex PCR; TCRdb's copy has only in-frame clones and lacks some. The sample consists of 130,000 or so clones, about 88% of them appearing once. The sequencing sample was made of blood. The receptors come from a man between 45 and 60 years old in good health.

This clone was found a few times. V and J are TRBV19 and TRBJ2-1, with D perhaps matching TRBD2 (5 bases). CDR3 length: 16 residues. Between the trimmed V and J ends, which lost 6 bases and 5 bases, there was a span of 20 bases. Per the germline V gene, CDR1 is LNHDA and CDR2 is SQIVND (reference sequence). CDR3 DNA: TGTGCCAGTAGGATAAGAGACTTTCAGAGGGACAATGAGCAGTTCTTC. Amino acid sequence: CASRIRDFQRDNEQFF.

This clone was picked up a small number of times. The chain recombines TRBV30 with TRBJ2-6; D is ambiguous. CDR3 length equals 15 residues. V was cut by 2 bases and J by 0 bases, with 8 bases left in between. In germline, CDR1 is GTSNPN, CDR2 SVGIG (reference sequence). CDR3 residues: CAWSKGGSGANVLTF. CDR3 nucleotides: TGTGCCTGGAGTAAGGGCGGCTCTGGGGCCAACGTCCTGACTTTC. The whole variable domain, filled in from reference TRBV30 and TRBJ2-6, reads SQTIHQWPATLVQPVGSPLSLECTVEGTSNPNLYWYRQAAGRGLQLLFYSVGIGQISSEVPQNLSASRPQDRQFILSSKKLLLSDSGFYLCAWSKGGSGANVLTFGAGSRLTVL.

The chain carries TRBV5-6 and TRBJ1-5; possibly TRBD1 for D (5 bases). V lost 2 bases, J lost 3 bases, and 6 bases lay in between. Germline V CDR1 and CDR2: SGHDT, YYEEEE. CDR3 length: 13 residues. CDR3 bases: TGTGCCAGCAGCTTCAGGGCCAATCAGCCCCAGCATTTT. Protein product: CASSFRANQPQHF.

The V gene is TRBV11-2, the J gene TRBJ2-3; TRBD2 might be the D (7 bases). The CDR3 totals 16 residues. V was shortened by 4 bases and J by 6 bases, with 20 bases between the two germline ends. Germline V CDR1 and CDR2: SGHAT, FQNNGV. DNA of the CDR3: TGTGCCAGCAGCTCCGCGGGGGCGGCCCTTGAGGATACGCAGTATTTT. Protein product: CASSSAGAALEDTQYF.

The chain joins TRBV30 to TRBJ1-4; D is perhaps TRBD1 (5 bases). CDR3 length: 17 amino acids. Trimming pared 3 bases from V and 1 base from J, leaving 18 bases between. Germline loops: CDR1 GTSNPN, CDR2 SVGIG (reference sequence). The CDR3 sequence: CAWSPSRDGLTNEKLFF. The CDR3 nucleotides read TGTGCCTGGAGCCCATCGCGGGACGGATTAACTAATGAAAAACTGTTTTTT.

This chain joins TRBV14 and TRBJ2-2; D is unclear. Deletions cut 4 bases from V and 2 bases from J, with 5 bases between. CDR3 length equals 13 residues. Germline V gene lookup returns CDR1 SGHDN and CDR2 FVKESK. This CDR3 is CASSLINTGELFF. CDR3 bases: TGTGCCAGCAGCCTTATTAACACCGGGGAGCTGTTTTTT.

This chain's CDR3 is CASTWRSAGETQYF. CDR3 sequence (DNA): TGTGCCAGCACTTGGAGGTCTGCGGGGGAGACCCAGTACTTC. This rearrangement joins TRBV2 to TRBJ2-5; D may be TRBD2 (6 bases). There are 14 residues in the CDR3. Germline V gives CDR1 SNHLY, CDR2 FYNNEI. V lost 7 bases to trimming and J lost 5 bases, with 17 bases between them.

The rearrangement uses TRBV5-4 and TRBJ1-2; D possibly corresponds to TRBD1 (5 bases). The germline V gene encodes CDR1 SGHNT and CDR2 YYREEE (reference sequence). The CDR3 is made up of 15 amino acids. The germline V and J ends were trimmed by 0 bases and 2 bases, with 11 bases remaining between them. CDR3 nucleotide sequence: TGTGCCAGCAGCTTGGGAGGCAGGGCCAACTATGGCTACACCTTC. This codes for CASSLGGRANYGYTF.

Only a few counts were recorded for this clone. The chain links TRBV19 to TRBJ1-1; the D is unclear. The germline V gene encodes CDR1 LNHDA and CDR2 SQIVND (reference sequence). V lost 4 bases, J lost 3 bases, and 6 bases lay in between. The CDR3 covers 12 residues. The CDR3 coding sequence is TGTGCCAGTAGTAGGGCGTACACTGAAGCTTTCTTT. This encodes CASSRAYTEAFF.

The rearrangement uses TRBV11-2 and TRBJ2-2; D might be TRBD2 (5 bases). Germline CDR1 SGHAT, CDR2 FQNNGV. The CDR3 loop spans 18 amino acids. The V and J ends lost 1 base and 4 bases respectively, with 19 bases between them. The CDR3 DNA sequence: TGTGCCAGCAGCTTAGGTTGGTCGGAGGAACTAGGCACCGGGGAGCTGTTTTTT. Amino acids: CASSLGWSEELGTGELFF.

The chain joins TRBV19 to TRBJ1-5, with a weak D call TRBD1 (6 bases). Germline CDR1 reads LNHDA; CDR2 reads SQIVND (reference sequence). The CDR3 extends over 15 amino acids. V gave up 3 bases and J gave up 4 bases, with 13 bases separating them. The CDR3 sequence is CASSIQAGVNQPQHF. The CDR3 region has the DNA TGTGCCAGTAGTATCCAGGCAGGGGTTAATCAGCCCCAGCATTTT. Based on the CDR3 plus reference TRBV19 and TRBJ1-5, the full variable domain is DGGITQSPKYLFRKEGQNVTLSCEQNLNHDAMYWYRQDPGQGLRLIYYSQIVNDFQKGDIAEGYSVSREKKESFPLTVTSAQKNPTAFYLCASSIQAGVNQPQHFGDGTRLSIL.

The genes are TRBV28 and TRBJ1-5, with TRBD1 matching over 7 bases. Germline values: CDR1 MDHEN, CDR2 SYDVKM. CDR3 length: 13 amino acids. DNA of the CDR3: TGTGTTAGCCAGGGGGTTAGCAATCAGCCCCAGCATTTT. Protein sequence: CVSQGVSNQPQHF.

The chain combines TRBV19 with TRBJ1-5; maybe TRBD1 (5 bases). V gave up 0 bases and J gave up 11 bases, with 11 bases separating them. Germline CDR1 is LNHDA and CDR2 is SQIVND (reference sequence). The CDR3 covers 13 residues. CDR3 loop: CASSIDRGGTQHF. CDR3 in DNA: TGTGCCAGTAGTATAGATCGGGGGGGAACCCAGCATTTT.

This chain connects TRBV6-1 to TRBJ2-2, with D tentatively TRBD1 (5 bases). V was clipped by 2 bases and J by 4 bases, with 14 bases between them. CDR1 and CDR2 from the germline V gene are MNHNS and SASEGT. This CDR3 contains 16 residues. CDR3 region: CASSESSGRVTGELFF. For the CDR3, the DNA is TGTGCCAGCAGTGAATCGTCGGGCAGGGTCACCGGGGAGCTGTTTTTT.